The clone carrying this TCR beta chain was recorded many times. Its antigen remains unknown. Germline CDR1 SGHTA, CDR2 FQGNSA. CDR3 length equals 17 residues. Trimming removed 3 bases from V and 5 bases from J; junction bases left unmatched: 9. The source of the sample is a study of regulatory T cells in long-lasting Graves disease. Points from the study as a whole: The persistent group shared around 3,000 public clonotypes, more than the 950 to 1,000 shared by new patients. Under persistent disease, TRBV28, TRBJ1-2 and TRBJ2-5 were used preferentially.

Time point reported: persistent/refractory GD, antithyroid drugs over 5 years with positive TRAb. PBMC RNA served as the TCR library source. In this cohort, patients came from an endocrinology department located in Xi'an, China. EDTA tubes received roughly 10 milliliters of drawn peripheral blood. With iRepertoire HTBI primers and Arm-PCR of CDR3 regions, TCR beta libraries were built. TCRdb reprocessed the multiplex PCR reads with MiXCR, giving one entry per CDR3 protein. The repertoire holds under 500,000 distinct CDR3 sequences, less than 25% seen once, with less than 9% in the top ten. This chain uses TRBV7-2 with TRBJ2-5; 13 bases are a match to TRBD2. This specimen consisted of peripheral blood mononuclear cells (PBMCs), obtained when the disease was refractory, from a patient treated with antithyroid drugs. The sequence was collected from a female donor with Graves disease. The DNA of the CDR3 is TGTGCCAGCAGCTTGAGGGGGACTAGCGGGAATCGGGAGACCCAGTACTTC. Protein sequence: CASSLRGTSGNRETQYF.